The 22 T cell receptor beta chains in this list originate from one sample, sequenced in a study of cytomegalovirus exposure and HLA in healthy donors. Use of 60 Vbeta and 13 Jbeta primers characterized the PCR. Some clones are missing from TCRdb's copy, which holds only in-frame ones; the method was immunoSEQ multiplex PCR. In the table there are about 150,000 clones, 65% to 80% of which are singletons. The sample was PBMCs. These receptors all come from a man aged 18 to 35 in good health and CMV-seronegative.

This clone came up once. The V and J genes are TRBV9 and TRBJ2-1, with unresolved D. Germline V gene data show CDR1 as SGDLS and CDR2 as YYNGEE. The CDR3 contains 16 residues. V was cut by 0 bases and J by 0 bases, with 10 bases left in between. The CDR3 nucleotides are TGTGCCAGCAGCGTAGGGCCTTCCAGCTCCTACAATGAGCAGTTCTTC. Protein sequence: CASSVGPSSSYNEQFF.

The chain employs TRBV5-1 and TRBJ1-5; 7 bases map to TRBD1. The J segment lost 5 bases and the V segment lost 5 bases, leaving 4 bases of the junction unmatched. This CDR3 has 13 residues. From germline, CDR1 is SGHRS and CDR2 YFSETQ. The CDR3 DNA sequence: TGCGCCAGCAGTTACAGGGGCGATCAGCCCCAGCATTTT. Amino acid sequence: CASSYRGDQPQHF.

This clone appeared once. The DNA for the CDR3 is TGTGCCAGCAGGGGGGGGACACATAACACCGGGGAGCTGTTTTTT. It translates to CASRGGTHNTGELFF. V is TRBV2 and J is TRBJ2-2, with D possibly matching TRBD2 (7 bases). The CDR3 is 15 amino acids. Germline V gene lookup returns CDR1 SNHLY and CDR2 FYNNEI. V was clipped by 6 bases and J by 2 bases, with 13 bases between them.

This clone occurred once. The rearrangement links TRBV2 to TRBJ1-4, with 8 bases aligning to TRBD1. Germline CDR1 SNHLY, CDR2 FYNNEI. CDR3 length equals 15 residues. V trimming: 5 bases; J trimming: 7 bases; junction bases outside the gene matches: 9. Here the CDR3 reads CASSSRQGKGEKLFF. In DNA, the CDR3 is TGTGCCAGCAGTAGTAGACAGGGGAAGGGTGAAAAACTGTTTTTT. The variable domain in full, with the rest retrieved from reference TRBV2 and TRBJ1-4, is EPEVTQTPSHQVTQMGQEVILRCVPISNHLYFYWYRQILGQKVEFLVSFYNNEISEKSEIFDDQFSVERPDGSNFTLKIRSTKLEDSAMYFCASSSRQGKGEKLFFGSGTQLSVL.

The chain recombines TRBV6-6 with TRBJ1-3; 7 nucleotides agree with TRBD1. J lost 0 bases, V lost 5 bases, and 7 bases had no gene match. CDR1 MNHNY and CDR2 SVGAGI come from the germline V gene (reference sequence). This CDR3 has 16 residues. CDR3 sequence (DNA): TGTGCCAGCAGTGGCGGACAGGCAAACTCTGGAAACACCATATATTTT. Translating gives CASSGGQANSGNTIYF.

This clone was seen once. The chain is built from TRBV7-2 and TRBJ2-7, with TRBD1 as a possible D gene (5 bases). CDR1 and CDR2 from the germline V gene are SGHTA and FQGNSA. V lost 5 bases and J 3 bases, leaving 11 bases between the germline ends. The CDR3 is made up of 13 amino acids. The CDR3 protein is CASSRQGFYEQYF. In DNA, the CDR3 is TGTGCCAGCAGCAGGCAGGGCTTCTACGAGCAGTACTTC.

The V gene is TRBV6-6, the J gene TRBJ1-1; D uncertain. Deletions cut 0 bases from V and 7 bases from J, with 18 bases between. CDR3 length: 16 residues. Germline V gives CDR1 MNHNY, CDR2 SVGAGI (reference sequence). CDR3 DNA sequence: TGTGCCAGCAGTTACTCGGAGTCCGGTTTCCTCGGTGAAGCTTTCTTT. Amino acid sequence: CASSYSESGFLGEAFF.

This chain links TRBV20-1 with TRBJ2-2; no reliable D call. Germline lookup yields CDR1 DFQATT and CDR2 SNEGSKA (reference sequence). Trimming took 1 base from V and 9 from J, leaving 6 bases between them. This CDR3 contains 11 residues. The CDR3 sequence: CSARGERELFF. CDR3 DNA sequence: TGCAGTGCTAGAGGCGAAAGGGAGCTGTTTTTT.

This rearrangement joins TRBV5-5 to TRBJ2-5; 7 bases are shared with TRBD2. This CDR3 is 14 amino acids long. Per the germline V gene, CDR1 is SGHKS and CDR2 is YYEKEE (reference sequence). With 0 bases clipped from V and 5 bases from J, the junction kept 4 bases outside the gene matches. For the CDR3, the DNA is TGTGCCAGCAGCTTGGGCGGGGGATCGGAGACCCAGTACTTC. It is translated as CASSLGGGSETQYF.

This clone showed up just a few times. CDR3 protein: CASSKQDSNQPQHF. Written as DNA, the CDR3 is TGTGCCAGTAGTAAACAGGATTCCAATCAGCCCCAGCATTTT. The rearrangement links TRBV19 to TRBJ1-5; a weak D match, TRBD1 (5 bases). The V gene lost 4 bases and the J gene lost 3 bases, with 10 bases spanning the gap. This CDR3 comprises 14 residues. Germline V CDR1 and CDR2: LNHDA, SQIVND (reference sequence). Together with reference TRBV19 and TRBJ1-5, the CDR3 gives the full variable domain: DGGITQSPKYLFRKEGQNVTLSCEQNLNHDAMYWYRQDPGQGLRLIYYSQIVNDFQKGDIAEGYSVSREKKESFPLTVTSAQKNPTAFYLCASSKQDSNQPQHFGDGTRLSIL.

This clone appeared a few times. One end of the junction varies from germline; a read error may be responsible. The rearrangement uses TRBV7-9 and TRBJ1-2; 12 bases match TRBD1. Germline V gives CDR1 SEHNR, CDR2 FQNEAQ (reference sequence). The CDR3 has 17 amino acids. Here the CDR3 DNA reads TGTTCCAGCAGCTGGGACAGGGGGCGAGTATCTGACTATGGCTACACCTTC. Its protein is CSSSWDRGRVSDYGYTF.

V usage is TRBV27 and J usage is TRBJ2-3; 9 bases are shared with TRBD2. The CDR3 is 14 residues long. The germline gives CDR1 MNHEY, CDR2 SMNVEV (reference sequence). V lost 3 bases, J lost 15 bases, and 13 bases stayed unmatched. CDR3 nucleotides: TGTGCCAGCAGTTTTTTGACGGCCGGGACTAGCAAATATTTT. Its protein product is CASSFLTAGTSKYF.

The V call is TRBV28, the J call TRBJ2-1; 7 bases map to TRBD1. The CDR3 consists of 21 residues. Per germline, CDR1 MDHEN and CDR2 SYDVKM. V was pared by 7 bases and J by 4 bases, with 28 bases of the junction left unmatched. The DNA for the CDR3 is TGTGCCAGCACCCCCCGCGGCCCCTCGGGACAGTTTCCTTTGGGATACAATGAGCAGTTCTTC. It encodes CASTPRGPSGQFPLGYNEQFF.

This chain uses TRBV5-1 with TRBJ2-7; D is unclear. Germline values: CDR1 SGHRS, CDR2 YFSETQ. The CDR3 length is 14 residues. V was trimmed by 4 bases and J by 5 bases, leaving 16 bases between them. CDR3 bases: TGCGCCAGCAGCGCCGGTCTGAGGTCCGACGAGCAGTACTTC. This translates into CASSAGLRSDEQYF.

The chain recombines TRBV7-9 with TRBJ1-4; D perhaps matches TRBD1 (5 bases). Germline V CDR1 and CDR2: SEHNR, FQNEAQ (reference sequence). The CDR3 has 14 amino acids. The V gene lost 5 bases and the J gene lost 7 bases, with 14 bases spanning the gap. The CDR3 DNA reads TGTGCCAGCAGCACCACACAGGATCTTGAAAAACTGTTTTTT. Protein: CASSTTQDLEKLFF.

The V call is TRBV7-9, the J call TRBJ1-1, with D perhaps TRBD1 (5 bases). The CDR3 covers 18 residues. Deletions cut 4 bases from V and 0 bases from J, with 21 bases between. The germline V gene has CDR1 SEHNR and CDR2 FQNEAQ (reference sequence). The CDR3 DNA is TGTGCCAGCAGCTCCCACCTAAAGACAAGGACACTGAACACTGAAGCTTTCTTT. Amino acids: CASSSHLKTRTLNTEAFF.

Notes on this clone: Other DNA variants within this sample encode the same CDR3. The rearrangement links TRBV27 to TRBJ1-1; D uncertain. V lost 3 bases and J lost 5, with 7 bases in between. CDR3 length: 12 amino acids. The germline V gene encodes CDR1 MNHEY and CDR2 SMNVEV (reference sequence). CDR3 sequence reads: CASSFTGTEAFF. In nucleotides, the CDR3 is TGTGCCAGCAGTTTCACGGGGACTGAAGCTTTCTTT.

A few counts support this clone. CDR3 protein: CASSDRVTGELFF. Here the CDR3 DNA reads TGCGCCAGCAGTGACAGGGTAACCGGGGAGCTGTTTTTT. The chain uses TRBV10-1 and TRBJ2-2; a possible D gene is TRBD1 (5 bases). Trimming cost V 3 bases and J 5 bases, with 7 bases left between them. In germline, CDR1 is WNHNN, CDR2 SYGVQD (reference sequence). This CDR3 is 13 amino acids long.

The gene calls are TRBV5-1 and TRBJ2-5; 10 bases are shared with TRBD1. The ends lost 5 bases at V and 4 bases at J; junction bases unmatched: 5. Germline-derived CDR1 and CDR2 are SGHRS and YFSETQ. This CDR3 contains 14 residues. The CDR3 nucleotides read TGCGCCAGCAGAAATGACAGGGGGCGAGAGACCCAGTACTTC. This codes for CASRNDRGRETQYF. Based on the CDR3 plus reference TRBV5-1 and TRBJ2-5, the full variable domain is KAGVTQTPRYLIKTRGQQVTLSCSPISGHRSVSWYQQTPGQGLQFLFEYFSETQRNKGNFPGRFSGRQFSNSRSEMNVSTLELGDSALYLCASRNDRGRETQYFGPGTRLLVL.

This clone was observed a few times. J is TRBJ1-1 and V is TRBV4-1; the D gene is possibly TRBD1 (5 bases). The CDR3 extends over 17 amino acids. From germline, CDR1 is MGHRA and CDR2 YSYEKL. Trimming stripped 0 bases from V and 1 base from J, with 15 bases between. CDR3 amino acids: CASSQERGGMGNTEAFF. CDR3 nucleotide sequence: TGCGCCAGCAGCCAAGAGCGGGGGGGGATGGGGAACACTGAAGCTTTCTTT.

The V call is TRBV10-3, the J call TRBJ1-6; maybe TRBD1 (6 bases). V dropped 0 bases and J dropped 10 bases, with 10 bases sitting between them. CDR1 is ENHRY and CDR2 is SYGVKD in the germline V gene. The CDR3 consists of 14 residues. This CDR3 is CAISESGAESPLHF. The CDR3 DNA reads TGTGCCATCAGTGAGTCGGGGGCCGAGTCACCCCTCCACTTT.

The V gene is TRBV5-1, the J gene TRBJ1-2; 9 bases agree with TRBD1. Trimming at V came to 2 bases and at J to 4 bases, leaving 15 bases not matched to a gene. This CDR3 is 18 amino acids long. Germline CDR1 reads SGHRS; CDR2 reads YFSETQ. The CDR3 sequence: CASSFVYSPGQGFYGYTF. CDR3 nucleotides: TGCGCCAGCAGCTTTGTTTATTCACCGGGACAGGGCTTCTATGGCTACACCTTC.